What follows describes a single TCR beta chain. The sample is drawn from a study of blood T cell repertoires in COVID-19. The CDR3 runs to 14 residues. Germline V CDR1 and CDR2: SGDLS, YYNGEE. The trim removed 1 base at V and 7 bases at J, leaving 6 bases unmatched. Generated by immunoSEQ multiplex PCR, the TCRdb table keeps only in-frame clones and is missing some. The sample records a few hundred thousand clones, 75% to 90% being singletons. The sample was peripheral blood. The chain is built from TRBV9 and TRBJ1-1; 8 bases line up with TRBD1. The receptor comes from a woman between 25 and 40 years old with COVID-19, enrolled during active disease. CDR3 nucleotides: TGTGCCAGCAGCGTACAGGGGGCTCTGGGTGAAGCTTTCTTT. Its translation is CASSVQGALGEAFF.